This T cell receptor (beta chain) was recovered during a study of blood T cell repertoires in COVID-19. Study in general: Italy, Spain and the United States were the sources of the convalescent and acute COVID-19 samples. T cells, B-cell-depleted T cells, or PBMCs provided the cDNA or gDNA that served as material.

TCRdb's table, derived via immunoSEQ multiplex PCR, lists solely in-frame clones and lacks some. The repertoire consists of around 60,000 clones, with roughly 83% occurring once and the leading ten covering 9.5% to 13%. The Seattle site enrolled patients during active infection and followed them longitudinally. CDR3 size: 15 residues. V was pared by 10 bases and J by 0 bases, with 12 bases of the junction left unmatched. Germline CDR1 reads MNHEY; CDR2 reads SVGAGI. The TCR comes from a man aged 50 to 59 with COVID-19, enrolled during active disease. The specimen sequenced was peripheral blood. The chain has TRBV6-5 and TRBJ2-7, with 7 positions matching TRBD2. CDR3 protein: CATSLGGDPSYEQYF. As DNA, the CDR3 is TGTGCCACCTCCCTGGGGGGGGATCCCTCCTACGAGCAGTACTTC.